The rows below give T cell receptor beta chains drawn from one sample of a study of regulatory T cells in long-lasting Graves disease. From the multiplex PCR reads, TCRdb called clonotypes with MiXCR, one entry per CDR3 protein. The table lists about 470,000 distinct CDR3 sequences, around 21% of them singletons. This specimen consisted of peripheral blood mononuclear cells (PBMCs), obtained when the disease was refractory, from a patient treated with antithyroid drugs. The receptors come from a female donor with Graves disease. Each CDR3 is given with its conserved first and last residue. A D gene is named only where the DNA matches it firmly. For some rows the clone size is stated as once, few or many, or as a class when expanded; others skip it.

j_call d_call clone_size v_call cdr3_nt cdr3_aa
TRBJ1-1 . many TRBV30 TGTGCCTGGAGTGTACATCAGAACACTGAAGCTTTCTTT CAWSVHQNTEAFF
TRBJ1-4 TRBD1 many TRBV10-3 TGTGCCATCAGCTCCGGGACAGGGGGCGAAAAACTGTTTTTT CAISSGTGGEKLFF
TRBJ2-7 . . TRBV20-1 TGCAGTGCTAGAGATATGCTTCCAGGCGCCTCCTACGAGCAGTACTTC CSARDMLPGASYEQYF
TRBJ1-5 TRBD1 . TRBV30 TGTGCCTGGACTACAGGGGGCAGGAATCAGCCCCAGCATTTT CAWTTGGRNQPQHF
TRBJ2-7 TRBD1 few TRBV5-6 TGTGCCAGCAGCGGAGCCGGGACAGGGTCCTACGAGCAGTACTTC CASSGAGTGSYEQYF
TRBJ2-7 TRBD2 few TRBV5-4 TGTGCCAGCAGCTCATCCGGGACTAGCGGGAGATTGGGCTTC CASSSSGTSGRLGF
TRBJ2-7 . . TRBV5-6 TGTGCCAGCAGCCCACAAGGCCAGACGACCTACGAGCAGTACTTC CASSPQGQTTYEQYF
TRBJ2-5 . . TRBV11-2 TGCGCCAGCAGCTTGATCGGGGGCGTGGGGGAGACCCAGTACTTC CASSLIGGVGETQYF
TRBJ2-7 TRBD2 . TRBV29-1 TGCAGCGTTGAAACTAGCGGAGGCTCCTACGAGCAGTACTTC CSVETSGGSYEQYF
TRBJ2-2 . few TRBV7-2 TGTGCCAGCAGCCCCCGGACAAGAAAGAACACCGGGGAGCTGTTTTTT CASSPRTRKNTGELFF
TRBJ2-3 TRBD2 . TRBV6-5 TGTGCCAGCAGTTTCCCGAAGGGGACGATCGGTTCGCGGGAGGGGACAGATACGCAGTATTTT CASSFPKGTIGSREGTDTQYF
TRBJ2-7 . few TRBV27 TGTGCCAGCAGTTTAACGGCAGGGGACGAGCAGTACTTC CASSLTAGDEQYF
TRBJ2-5 . many TRBV5-5 TGTGCCAGCAGCTTGGGTGTAACAGTGCAAGAGACCCAGTACTTC CASSLGVTVQETQYF
TRBJ1-2 . many TRBV28 TGTGCCAGCAGTTTGAATCTACAGGGATTAGCCGGCTACACCTTC CASSLNLQGLAGYTF
TRBJ2-2 TRBD1 . TRBV6-1 TGTGCCAGCAGCTCGACAGGGGCCCTTACCGGGGAGCTGTTTTTT CASSSTGALTGELFF
TRBJ1-1 . many TRBV6-1 TGTGCCAGTTGCCAGGAGCCAAACACTGAAGCTTTCTTT CASCQEPNTEAFF
TRBJ2-7 . . TRBV4-1 TGCGCCAGCAGCCAAGATACAGGGTCCCACGAGCAGTACTTC CASSQDTGSHEQYF
TRBJ2-7 . many TRBV29-1 TGCAGCGTAGGACACCTTTATGAGCAGTACTTC CSVGHLYEQYF
TRBJ2-7 . many TRBV7-9 TGTGCCAGCAGTTTAGACGGAACCTACGAGCAGTACTTC CASSLDGTYEQYF
TRBJ2-2 . few TRBV7-9 TGTGCCAGCAGCTTAGCCGATAACACCGGGGAGCTGTTTTTT CASSLADNTGELFF
TRBJ1-4 TRBD1 . TRBV6-2/TRBV6-3 TGTGCCAGCAGGACCCTGGACAGGGGAGCCGAAAAACTGTTTTTT CASRTLDRGAEKLFF
TRBJ1-1 . few TRBV29-1 TGCAGCGACGTGGGGAACACTGAAGCTTTCTTT CSDVGNTEAFF
TRBJ2-2 . . TRBV4-1 TGCGCCAGCAGCCAAGGCGACAGGAACACCGGGGAGCTGTTTTTT CASSQGDRNTGELFF
TRBJ1-2 . many TRBV6-2/TRBV6-3 TGTGCCAGCAGTTACTCGACCGTCACTATCTATGGCTACACCTTC CASSYSTVTIYGYTF
TRBJ2-7 . many TRBV7-2 TGTGCCAGCTGGGGCGTTGTCGGGTACGAGCAGTACTTC CASWGVVGYEQYF
TRBJ2-6 . . TRBV30 TGTGCCTGGAATAAACTCAGGGTGTCTGGGGCCAACGTCCTGACTTTC CAWNKLRVSGANVLTF
TRBJ1-2 TRBD1 many TRBV2 TGTGCCAGCCTAGACAGGGCCCCCTATGGCTACACCTTC CASLDRAPYGYTF
TRBJ2-7 . . TRBV6-2/TRBV6-3 TGTGCCACCGAGGGGTTCTCCTACGAGCAGTACTTC CATEGFSYEQYF
TRBJ1-1 TRBD1 many TRBV12-3/TRBV12-4 TGTGCCAGCAGGGGGACAGGGAGGCACACTGAAGCTTTCTTT CASRGTGRHTEAFF
TRBJ1-5 . few TRBV20-1 TGCAGTGCTAGAGATCGAGTGACCGGCGGGCCCCAGCATTTT CSARDRVTGGPQHF
TRBJ2-7 TRBD1 few TRBV24-1 TGTGCCACCAGTCTGACAGGGAGTTCTAAAGAGCAGTACTTC CATSLTGSSKEQYF
TRBJ2-2 . few TRBV7-7 TGTGCTAGCGGAGCGGAGTCCCTGGACACCGGGGAGCTGTTTTTT CASGAESLDTGELFF
TRBJ2-2 TRBD1 few TRBV13 TGTGCCAGCAGCTTTGGACAGGGGGGGATGCGGAACACCGGGGAGCTGTTTTTT CASSFGQGGMRNTGELFF
TRBJ2-7 TRBD1 many TRBV30 TGTGCCTGGGACAGGGCGATCTCCTACGAGCAGTACTTC CAWDRAISYEQYF
TRBJ2-2 TRBD1 few TRBV11-2 TGTGCCAGCAGCTTCGACAGGGTCGGCACCGGGGAGCTGTTTTTT CASSFDRVGTGELFF
TRBJ2-7 TRBD1 . TRBV14 TGTGCCAGCAGCCAAGCCTATCCAGGGGGAACCTACGAGCAGTACTTC CASSQAYPGGTYEQYF
TRBJ2-1 . few TRBV7-3 TGTGCCAGCAGCTTAACATCGGGACCCTTTTTCCACACAGAGAATGAGCAGTTCTTC CASSLTSGPFFHTENEQFF
TRBJ1-6 . . TRBV11-2 TGTGCCAGCAGCCGAGGACAGTTTCTCTATAATTCACCCCTCCACTTT CASSRGQFLYNSPLHF
TRBJ1-5 . many TRBV2 TGTGCCAGCAGTGTTCGTCAGGCGATAGGGCCCCAGCATTTT CASSVRQAIGPQHF
TRBJ2-3 TRBD1 many TRBV28 TGTGCCAGCAGTGGTAACGACAGGGGTACTACAGATACGCAGTATTTT CASSGNDRGTTDTQYF
TRBJ2-7 . few TRBV20-1 TGCAGTGCGATGTCGGGGGACATCTCCTACGAGCAGTACTTC CSAMSGDISYEQYF
TRBJ1-2 TRBD1 many TRBV27 TGTGCCAGCAGTTTAAGCGGGACAGGGGGGGGCTATGGCTACACCTTC CASSLSGTGGGYGYTF
TRBJ1-2 TRBD1 many TRBV20-1 TGCAGTGCTAGCCCCGGGACAGCTCTCTATGGCTACACCTTC CSASPGTALYGYTF
TRBJ2-3 TRBD2 . TRBV7-9 TGTGCCAGCAGGCCCCGGGAGGCCGCTAGCACAGATACGCAGTATTTT CASRPREAASTDTQYF
TRBJ2-4 . . TRBV11-2 TGTGCCAGCAGCTCCCCTCCTGCACTACGTGGGGGCGGAAAAAACATTCAGTACTTC CASSSPPALRGGGKNIQYF
TRBJ2-7 . few TRBV29-1 TGCAGCGCGGAACGGGGGTTCCCTTTCTACGAGCAGTACTTC CSAERGFPFYEQYF